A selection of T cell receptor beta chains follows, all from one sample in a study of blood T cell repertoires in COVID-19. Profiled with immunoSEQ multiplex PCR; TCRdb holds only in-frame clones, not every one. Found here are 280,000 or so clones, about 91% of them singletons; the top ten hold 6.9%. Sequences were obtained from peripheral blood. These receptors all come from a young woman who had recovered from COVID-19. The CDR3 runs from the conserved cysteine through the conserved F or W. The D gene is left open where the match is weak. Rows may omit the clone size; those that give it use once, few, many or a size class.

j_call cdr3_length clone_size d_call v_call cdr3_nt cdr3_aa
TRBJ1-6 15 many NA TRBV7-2 TGTGCCAGCAGCTTAGTGCCAGGCTATAATTCACCCCTCCACTTT CASSLVPGYNSPLHF
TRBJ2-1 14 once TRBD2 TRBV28 TGTGCCAGCAGTGGTAGCGGGGGGGTCGATGAGCAGTTCTTC CASSGSGGVDEQFF
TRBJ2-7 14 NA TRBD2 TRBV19 TGTGCCAGTGGTAGCGGGGGGACCCCCTACGAGCAGTACTTC CASGSGGTPYEQYF
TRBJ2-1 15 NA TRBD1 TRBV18 TGTGCCAGCTCAGGGCCGGGACAGGGGGCAGATGAGCAGTTCTTC CASSGPGQGADEQFF
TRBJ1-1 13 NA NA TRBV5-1 TGCGCCAGCAGCTTTAGCCTGAACACTGAAGCTTTCTTT CASSFSLNTEAFF
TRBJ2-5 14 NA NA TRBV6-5 TGTGCCAGCAGTTATTCTGTAGGGGAAGAGACCCAGTACTTC CASSYSVGEETQYF
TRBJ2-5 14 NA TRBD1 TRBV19 TGTGCCAGTAGGGGACAGGGCTCGAGGGAGACCCAGTACTTC CASRGQGSRETQYF
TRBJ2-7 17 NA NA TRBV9 TGTGCCAGCAGCCCAAGGCCAGGGGCAGCAAACCCCTACGAGCAGTACTTC CASSPRPGAANPYEQYF
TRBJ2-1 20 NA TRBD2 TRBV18 TGTGCCAGCTCACAACTGGGGACTAGCGGGGGGACTAGCTCCTACAATGAGCAGTTCTTC CASSQLGTSGGTSSYNEQFF
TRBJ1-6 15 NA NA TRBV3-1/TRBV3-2 TGTGCCAGCAGCCAAGTGGTGGGTGGAGATTCACCCCTCCACTTT CASSQVVGGDSPLHF
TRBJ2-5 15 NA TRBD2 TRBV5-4 TGTGCCAGCCGCACGAGTAGCGGGGGGGGAGAGACCCAGTACTTC CASRTSSGGGETQYF
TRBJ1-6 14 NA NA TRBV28 TGTGCCAGCAGCGGGGTGTCCTATAATTCACCCCTCCACTTT CASSGVSYNSPLHF
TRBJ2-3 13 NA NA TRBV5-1 TGCGCCAGCAGCACAGGGGGGGCAGATACGCAGTATTTT CASSTGGADTQYF
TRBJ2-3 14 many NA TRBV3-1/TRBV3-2 TGTGCCAGCAGCCGACTCATAAGCACAGATACGCAGTATTTT CASSRLISTDTQYF
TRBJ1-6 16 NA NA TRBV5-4 TGTGCCAGCAGCTTGGGGGGGCCGGGAACTAATTCACCCCTCCACTTT CASSLGGPGTNSPLHF
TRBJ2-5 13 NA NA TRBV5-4 TGTGCCAGCTCCTCCGAGCTCGGGGAGACCCAGTACTTC CASSSELGETQYF
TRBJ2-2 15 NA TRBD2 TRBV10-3 TGTGCCATCAGTGCCGGACTAGCGGGGCCCGGGGAGCTGTTTTTT CAISAGLAGPGELFF
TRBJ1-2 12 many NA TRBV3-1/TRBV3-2 TGTGCCAGCAGCCAAACAGCCTATGGCTACACCTTC CASSQTAYGYTF
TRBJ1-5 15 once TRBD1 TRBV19 TGTGCCAGTAGCCGGACAGGGGTGGTAAATCAGCCCCAGCATTTT CASSRTGVVNQPQHF
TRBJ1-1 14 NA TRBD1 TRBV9 TGTGCCAGCAGCCCCCGGACAGGGGAGACTGAAGCTTTCTTT CASSPRTGETEAFF
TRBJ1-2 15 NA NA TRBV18 TGTGCCAGCTCACCACTAGGCGGGGCTAACTATGGCTACACCTTC CASSPLGGANYGYTF
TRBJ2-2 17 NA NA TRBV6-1 TGTGCCAGCAGTGAGCATCACAGGGCGGTGAAGACCGGGGAGCTGTTTTTT CASSEHHRAVKTGELFF
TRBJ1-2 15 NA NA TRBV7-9 TGTGCCAGCAGCTTAATTGGGGGCAGGGACTATGGCTACACCTTC CASSLIGGRDYGYTF
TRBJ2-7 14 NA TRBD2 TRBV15 TGTGCCACCGCAAAGCGGGATGCCTCCTACGAGCAGTACTTC CATAKRDASYEQYF
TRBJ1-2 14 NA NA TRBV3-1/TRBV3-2 TGTGCCAGCAGCCACCGGGGTACTAACTATGGCTACACCTTC CASSHRGTNYGYTF
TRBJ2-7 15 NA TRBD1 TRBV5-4 TGTGCCAGCAGTTTACCCGGGACAGGGACCTACGAGCAGTACTTC CASSLPGTGTYEQYF
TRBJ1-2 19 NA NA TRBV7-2 TGTGCCAGCAGCCCTTCTGCCGGGTCCGGGGATTTAGCTAACTATGGCTACACCTTC CASSPSAGSGDLANYGYTF
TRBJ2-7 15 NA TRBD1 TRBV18 TGTGCCAGCTCGAAGGGGACAGGGGGCGCGGAGGAGCAGTACTTC CASSKGTGGAEEQYF
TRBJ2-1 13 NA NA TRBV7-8 TGTGCCAGCAGCGTAGGGACGAGGGATGAGCAGTTCTTC CASSVGTRDEQFF
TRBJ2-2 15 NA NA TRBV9 TGTGCCAGCAGCTCGAGACAGCTCGGGACTGGGGAGCTGTTTTTT CASSSRQLGTGELFF
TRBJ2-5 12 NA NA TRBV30 TGTGCCTGGAAGGGGCGGCCGGAGACCCAGTACTTC CAWKGRPETQYF
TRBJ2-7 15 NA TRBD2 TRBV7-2 TGTGCCAGCAGCAGGGACGGGGGGGCCGTGTACGAGCAGTACTTC CASSRDGGAVYEQYF
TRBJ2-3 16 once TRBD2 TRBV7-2 TGTGCCAGCAGCTTAGGACTAGCGGGCGGGCAAGATACGCAGTATTTT CASSLGLAGGQDTQYF
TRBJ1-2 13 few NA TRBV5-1 TGCGCCAGCAGCTTGGAAGAGGGATCTGGCTACACCTTC CASSLEEGSGYTF
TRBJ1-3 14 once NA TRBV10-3 TGTGCCATCAGTGATCAGGGTGCTGGAAACACCATATATTTT CAISDQGAGNTIYF